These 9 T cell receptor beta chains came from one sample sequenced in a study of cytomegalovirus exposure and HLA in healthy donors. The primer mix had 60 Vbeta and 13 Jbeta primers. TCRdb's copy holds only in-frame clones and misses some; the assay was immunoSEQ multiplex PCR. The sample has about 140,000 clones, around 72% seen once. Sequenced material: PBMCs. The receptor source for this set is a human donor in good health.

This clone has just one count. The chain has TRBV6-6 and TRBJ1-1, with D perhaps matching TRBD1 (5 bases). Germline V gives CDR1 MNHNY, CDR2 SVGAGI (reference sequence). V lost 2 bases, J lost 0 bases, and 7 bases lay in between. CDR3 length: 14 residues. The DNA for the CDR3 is TGTGCCAGCAGTTACCAGGACATGAACACTGAAGCTTTCTTT. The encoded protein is CASSYQDMNTEAFF.

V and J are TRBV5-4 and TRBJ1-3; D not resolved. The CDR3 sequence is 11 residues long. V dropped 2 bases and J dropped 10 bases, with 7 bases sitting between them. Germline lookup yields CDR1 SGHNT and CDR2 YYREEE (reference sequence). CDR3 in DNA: TGTGCCAGCAGCTTCGGAGGAACCATATATTTT. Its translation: CASSFGGTIYF.

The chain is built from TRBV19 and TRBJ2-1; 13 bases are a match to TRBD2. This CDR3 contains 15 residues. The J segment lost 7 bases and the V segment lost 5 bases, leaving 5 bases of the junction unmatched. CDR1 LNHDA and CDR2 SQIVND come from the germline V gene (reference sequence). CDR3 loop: CASSLLAGGQNEQFF. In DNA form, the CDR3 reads TGTGCCAGTAGTTTACTAGCGGGAGGGCAGAATGAGCAGTTCTTC.

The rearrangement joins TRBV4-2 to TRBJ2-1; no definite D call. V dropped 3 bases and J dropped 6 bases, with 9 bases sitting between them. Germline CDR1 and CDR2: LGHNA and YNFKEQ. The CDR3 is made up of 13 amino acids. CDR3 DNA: TGTGCCAGCAGCCAGCAGGTATTCAATGAGCAGTTCTTC. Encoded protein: CASSQQVFNEQFF.

CDR3 amino acids: CASSAGLTGANVLTF. CDR3 coding DNA: TGTGCCAGCAGCGCCGGTTTGACTGGGGCCAACGTCCTGACTTTC. The chain combines TRBV5-4 with TRBJ2-6; D gene ambiguous. The germline V and J ends were trimmed by 4 bases and 2 bases, with 10 bases remaining between them. This CDR3 contains 15 residues. In germline, CDR1 is SGHNT, CDR2 YYREEE (reference sequence).

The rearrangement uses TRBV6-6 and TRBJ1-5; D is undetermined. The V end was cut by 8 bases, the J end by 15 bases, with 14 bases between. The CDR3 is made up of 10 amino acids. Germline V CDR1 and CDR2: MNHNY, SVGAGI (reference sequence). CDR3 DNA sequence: TGTGCCAGCTGGAGTGGCATCTTGCATTTT. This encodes CASWSGILHF.

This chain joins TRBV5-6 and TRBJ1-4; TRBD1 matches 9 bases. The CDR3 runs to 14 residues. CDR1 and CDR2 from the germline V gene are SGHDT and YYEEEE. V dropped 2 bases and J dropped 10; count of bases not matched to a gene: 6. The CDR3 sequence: CASSLGQGFGKLFF. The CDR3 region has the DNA TGTGCCAGCAGCTTAGGACAGGGGTTCGGAAAACTGTTTTTT.

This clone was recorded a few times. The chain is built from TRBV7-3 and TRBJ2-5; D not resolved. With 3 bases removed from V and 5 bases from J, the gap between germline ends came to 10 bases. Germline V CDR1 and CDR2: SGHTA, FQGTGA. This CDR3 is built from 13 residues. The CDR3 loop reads CASSFGRWETQYF. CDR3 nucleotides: TGTGCCAGCAGCTTCGGCAGGTGGGAGACCCAGTACTTC.

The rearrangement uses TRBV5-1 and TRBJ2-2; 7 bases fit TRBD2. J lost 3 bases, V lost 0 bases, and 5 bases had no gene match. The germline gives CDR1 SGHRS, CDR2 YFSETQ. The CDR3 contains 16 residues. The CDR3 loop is CASSLVGAGDTGELFF. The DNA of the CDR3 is TGCGCCAGCAGCTTGGTCGGGGCGGGGGACACCGGGGAGCTGTTTTTT.